This TCR beta chain was retrieved from a study of T cell responses to AZD1222 COVID-19 vaccine (dated by TCRdb to the early 2020s). In terms of the full investigation: AZD1222 recipients with second doses at about 4 weeks or about 12 weeks were pooled, because spike-specific TCR depth and breadth did not differ between schedules. A total of over 230 trial participants underwent TCR sequencing, of whom 207 had received two doses of AZD1222 and about 25 had received two doses of the MenACWY control vaccine. Trial participants were enrolled into age subgroups of 18-55, 56-69 and 70-plus years, which contained approximately 150, 28 and 58 TCR-sequenced participants, respectively. What the work shows at the level of the full study, not this receptor alone: Participants were mostly white British and included more females than males, and it was suggested by the authors that clonal diversity may have been underestimated. Conclusions about previously exposed vaccinees were limited because only a handful of AZD1222 recipients were SARS-CoV-2 seropositive at baseline. Spike-specific TCR breadth and depth rose significantly after two AZD1222 doses compared with day 0 and with MenACWY recipients. The vaccine-associated CD4 TCRs covered the entire spike protein, and the dominant responses fell in regions 160-218 and 743-854. In the small 56-69-year group, the increase in depth fell short of significance, most likely because of low power. Reportedly, close to half of the unique spike-specific TCRs recognized epitopes lying outside the regions that are mutated in the B.1.351 and B.1.1.7 variants. Because no samples from the day 14 peak response were available, repertoires could be characterized only after the peak T cell response.

A note on this clone: No antigen is known for it. Per-nucleotide qualities are absent, and no much larger clonotype sits a single base away.

The CDR3 regions of human TCRbeta chains were analyzed by immunosequencing. The authors' analysis ran thus. Repertoire TCRs were checked for matches against a reference library of SARS-CoV-2-specific TCRs that had been generated using the MIRA antigen-specificity platform. Breadth was defined as the fraction of unique TCRs that were SARS-CoV-2-associated, and depth was defined as the fraction of total T cells that were SARS-CoV-2-associated. Using the MIRA data, each spike-specific TCR was assigned both to the spike region to which the TCR was reactive and to a CD4 or CD8 class. Log10-transformed breadth and depth values were compared by one-way ANOVA with Sidak's multiple comparisons tests. The table comes from immuneACCESS by way of TCRdb, which keeps in-frame sequences with V and J called. Part of the clones is missing from these tables; in studies checked, under half for an unresolved V gene and the rest for unknown reasons. V, J and clone size derive from that table, while D and trimming were established from the DNA sequence. This sample has about 30,000 clones in its table, and nearly 95% of those were observed once. 8.1% of the sample is held by the ten biggest clonotypes.

Trimming at the junction amounts to 7 bases on V and 0 bases on J, and the germline ends lie 16 bases apart. The CDR3 covers 16 residues, taking in both the cysteine and the phenylalanine. Only the CDR3 part of the read is kept: 48 bases, read in frame from the first base. CDR1 MNHNS and CDR2 SASEGT are derived from the germline V gene. What this sample's time point label stands for: baseline before first vaccination. Samples from vaccinated people were obtained from the UK trials COV001 and COV002, which included a single-blind randomized controlled phase 2/3 trial of AZD1222 (ChAdOx1 nCoV-19) in healthy adults. For TCRbeta chain sequencing, PBMC samples were collected from trial participants at day 0 and at day 28 after the second dose.

The origin of this receptor is an adult in good health. Sequencing was performed on peripheral blood, taken on day 0 of AZD1222 vaccination. The sequence links TRBV6-1 to TRBJ1-5; TRBD1 is a possible D gene, resting on 5 matching bases. This receptor has the CDR3 CASIEWDGYSNQPQHF. Here is the DNA: TGTGCCAGCATTGAGTGGGACGGGTATAGCAATCAGCCCCAGCATTTT.